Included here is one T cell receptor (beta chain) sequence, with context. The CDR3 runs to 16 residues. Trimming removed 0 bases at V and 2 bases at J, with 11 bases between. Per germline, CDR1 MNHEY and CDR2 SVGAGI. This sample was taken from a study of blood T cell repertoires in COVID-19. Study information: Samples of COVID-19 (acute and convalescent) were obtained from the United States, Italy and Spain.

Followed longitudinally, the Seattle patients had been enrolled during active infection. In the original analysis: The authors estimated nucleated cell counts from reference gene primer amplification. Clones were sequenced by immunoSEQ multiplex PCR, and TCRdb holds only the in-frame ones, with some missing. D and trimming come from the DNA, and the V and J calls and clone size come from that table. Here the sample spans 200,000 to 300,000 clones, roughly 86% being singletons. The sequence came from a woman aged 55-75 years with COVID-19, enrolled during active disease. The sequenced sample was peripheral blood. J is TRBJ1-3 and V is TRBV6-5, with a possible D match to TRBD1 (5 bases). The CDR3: CASSYSISRAGNTIYF. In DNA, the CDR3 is TGTGCCAGCAGTTACTCGATATCCAGGGCTGGAAACACCATATATTTT.